This entry is about one TCR beta chain. The data originate from a study of T cell responses to AZD1222 COVID-19 vaccine. This CDR3 spans 18 amino acids. Germline values: CDR1 ENHRY, CDR2 SYGVKD. V was pared by 6 bases and J by 0 bases, with 9 bases of the junction left unmatched. This table comes from immunoSEQ multiplex PCR, and its TCRdb copy is limited to in-frame clones, with some not included. The data hold approximately 27,000 clones, with 75% to 90% observed a single time. The chain employs TRBV10-3 and TRBJ1-6; TRBD1 aligns across 9 bases. This receptor was identified in an adult in good health. Specimen: peripheral blood, collected on day 0 of AZD1222 vaccination. The CDR3 DNA follows: TGTGCCATCAGGGGACAGGGCAACTCGAGCTCCTATAATTCACCCCTCCACTTT. This sequence encodes CAIRGQGNSSSYNSPLHF.